This T cell receptor (beta chain) was sequenced during a study of blood T cell repertoires in COVID-19 (dated by TCRdb to about 2020). With regard to the full study: The collaborator samples originated in the United States, Italy and Spain and spanned the acute and convalescent phases of COVID-19. Nearly every sample came with metadata listing a de-identified subject ID, COVID-19 status, age in years and sex. The samples were drawn from two sources: the first 160 participants of the ongoing ImmuneRACE study, and 950 to 1,500 subjects contributed by 6 global collaborators. The dataset comprised deeply sampled blood TCRbeta repertoires from subjects exposed to, actively infected with, or recovered from COVID-19. The material from the prospective study consisted of cDNA or gDNA derived from T cells, B-cell-depleted T cells, or PBMCs. The repertoires were released in a freely available public database intended as a resource for research on the immune response to SARS-CoV-2. Where available, HLA class I and class II types were obtained from metadata supplied by the sample provider rather than from assay-based typing.

The collaborating institutions used their own protocols to collect whole blood in K2EDTA tubes. For TCRbeta analysis, collaborators shipped samples as frozen whole blood, isolated PBMCs, or DNA extracted from either of those sample types. TCRbeta CDR3 regions were amplified from genomic DNA using the immunoSEQ Assay, a bias-controlled multiplex PCR. The authors' pipeline ran thus. The number of nucleated cells in each sample was estimated from the amplification of reference gene primers within the assay. Sequence reads were collapsed and filtered to measure the absolute abundance of every unique TCRbeta CDR3 rearrangement. For each sample, productive Simpson clonality was calculated by taking the square root of Simpson's diversity index across productive rearrangements. As stored in TCRdb, this immuneACCESS dataset retains in-frame rearrangements with V and J assigned. A fraction of the clones does not appear; measured against another copy, unresolved V genes explain less than half of the discrepancy, and the remainder lacks a known reason. V, J and clone size were drawn from that table, and D and trimming were deduced from the DNA. The sample has under 80,000 clones on record, roughly 86% of them singletons. The ten largest clones add up to around 3.9% of the sample.

This clone was detected many times. Its recognized antigen is unknown. Per-nucleotide qualities are absent, and no much larger clonotype sits a single base away. The study at large found these results: The amount of clinical and demographic metadata varied by source and participant and was provided uncurated.

The CDR3 sequence holds 20 residues, the cysteine and phenylalanine included. Left in the record is the CDR3 DNA by itself, 60 bases read in frame from the first base. CDR1 and CDR2 were assigned from the germline V gene as SGDLS and YYNGEE. Unmatched junction bases come to 10, with V trimmed by 4 bases and J by 0 bases. This receptor was identified in a man aged 65-85 years with active COVID-19. The rearranged chain carries TRBV9 and TRBJ2-2, with 15 junctional bases fitting TRBD2. Sequencing was done on a sample of peripheral blood. The CDR3 has the sequence CASSSTTGTSGRTNTGELFF. The DNA reads TGTGCCAGCAGCTCGACGACCGGGACTAGCGGGAGGACGAACACCGGGGAGCTGTTTTTT. Where the CDR3 stops, the reference TRBV9 and TRBJ2-2 genes take over; the full variable domain is DSGVTQTPKHLITATGQRVTLRCSPRSGDLSVYWYQQSLDQGLQFLIQYYNGEERAKGNILERFSAQQFPDLHSELNLSSLELGDSALYFCASSSTTGTSGRTNTGELFFGEGSRLTVL.